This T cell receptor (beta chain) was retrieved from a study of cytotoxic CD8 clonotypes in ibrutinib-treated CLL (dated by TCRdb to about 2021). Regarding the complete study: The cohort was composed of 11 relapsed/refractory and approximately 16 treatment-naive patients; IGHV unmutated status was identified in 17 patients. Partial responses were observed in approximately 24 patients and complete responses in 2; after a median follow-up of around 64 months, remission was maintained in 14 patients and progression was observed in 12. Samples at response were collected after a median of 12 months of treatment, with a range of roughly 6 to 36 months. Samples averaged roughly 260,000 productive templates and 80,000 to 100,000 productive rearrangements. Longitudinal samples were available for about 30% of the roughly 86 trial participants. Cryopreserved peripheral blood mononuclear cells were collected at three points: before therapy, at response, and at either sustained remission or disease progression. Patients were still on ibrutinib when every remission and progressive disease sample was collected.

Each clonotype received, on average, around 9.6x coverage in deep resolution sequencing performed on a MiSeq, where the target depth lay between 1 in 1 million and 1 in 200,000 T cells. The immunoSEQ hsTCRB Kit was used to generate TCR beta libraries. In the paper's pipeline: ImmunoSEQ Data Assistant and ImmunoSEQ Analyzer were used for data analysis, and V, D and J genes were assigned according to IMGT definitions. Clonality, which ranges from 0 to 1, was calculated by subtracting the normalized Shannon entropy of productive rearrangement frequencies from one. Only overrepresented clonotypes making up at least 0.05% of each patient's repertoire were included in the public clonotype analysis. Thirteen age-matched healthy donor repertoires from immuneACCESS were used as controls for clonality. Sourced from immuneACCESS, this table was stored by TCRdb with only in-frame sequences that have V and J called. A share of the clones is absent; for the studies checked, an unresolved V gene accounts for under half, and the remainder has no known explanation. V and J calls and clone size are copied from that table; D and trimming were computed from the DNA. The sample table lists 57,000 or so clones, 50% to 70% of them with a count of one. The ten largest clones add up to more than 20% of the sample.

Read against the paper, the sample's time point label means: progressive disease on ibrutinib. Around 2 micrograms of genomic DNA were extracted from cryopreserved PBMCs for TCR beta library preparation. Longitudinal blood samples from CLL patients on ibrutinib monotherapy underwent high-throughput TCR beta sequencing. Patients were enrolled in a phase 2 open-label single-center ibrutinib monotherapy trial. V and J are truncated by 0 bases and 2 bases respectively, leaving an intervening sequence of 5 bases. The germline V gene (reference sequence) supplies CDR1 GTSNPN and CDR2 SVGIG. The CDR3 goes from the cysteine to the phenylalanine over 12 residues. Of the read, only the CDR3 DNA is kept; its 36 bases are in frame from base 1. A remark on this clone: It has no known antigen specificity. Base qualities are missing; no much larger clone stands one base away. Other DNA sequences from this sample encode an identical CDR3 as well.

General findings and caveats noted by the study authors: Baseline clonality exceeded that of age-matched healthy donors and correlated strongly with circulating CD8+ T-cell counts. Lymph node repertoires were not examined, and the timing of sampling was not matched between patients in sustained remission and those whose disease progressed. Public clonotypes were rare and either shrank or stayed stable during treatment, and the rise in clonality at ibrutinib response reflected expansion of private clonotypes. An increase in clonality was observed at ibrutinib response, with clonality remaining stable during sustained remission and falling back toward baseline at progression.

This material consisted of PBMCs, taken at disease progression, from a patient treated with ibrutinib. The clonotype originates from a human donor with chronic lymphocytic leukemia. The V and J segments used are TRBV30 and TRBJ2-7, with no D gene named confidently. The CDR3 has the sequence CAWSVQTYEQYF. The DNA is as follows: TGTGCCTGGAGTGTTCAAACCTACGAGCAGTACTTC.